The T cell receptor beta chain under discussion was sequenced for a study of identical twins. Via MiXCR, TCRdb re-called the 5' RACE reads, giving one row per CDR3 protein. The sample carries hundreds of thousands of distinct CDR3 sequences, over 5% recorded once. Turning to this clonotype: The antigen is unknown.

General study points: Out-of-frame TCR alpha sharing observed in monozygotic twins exceeded model estimates. Not following the same donors, the study drew its conclusions from cross-sectional statistical analysis. There was an excess of low generation probability in the out-of-frame alpha sequences that twins shared.

J lost 7 bases, V lost 0 bases, and 8 bases had no gene match. The germline V gene has CDR1 DFQATT and CDR2 SNEGSKA (reference sequence). The CDR3 spans 14 residues. This chain joins TRBV20-1 and TRBJ2-5; 7 nucleotides line up with TRBD2. This receptor was taken from a young man in good health. Material for sequencing was naive T cells sorted from blood. In nucleotides, the CDR3 is TGCAGTGCTAGAGATGCGCGGGAGTACGCGACCCAGTACTTC. As protein: CSARDAREYATQYF.